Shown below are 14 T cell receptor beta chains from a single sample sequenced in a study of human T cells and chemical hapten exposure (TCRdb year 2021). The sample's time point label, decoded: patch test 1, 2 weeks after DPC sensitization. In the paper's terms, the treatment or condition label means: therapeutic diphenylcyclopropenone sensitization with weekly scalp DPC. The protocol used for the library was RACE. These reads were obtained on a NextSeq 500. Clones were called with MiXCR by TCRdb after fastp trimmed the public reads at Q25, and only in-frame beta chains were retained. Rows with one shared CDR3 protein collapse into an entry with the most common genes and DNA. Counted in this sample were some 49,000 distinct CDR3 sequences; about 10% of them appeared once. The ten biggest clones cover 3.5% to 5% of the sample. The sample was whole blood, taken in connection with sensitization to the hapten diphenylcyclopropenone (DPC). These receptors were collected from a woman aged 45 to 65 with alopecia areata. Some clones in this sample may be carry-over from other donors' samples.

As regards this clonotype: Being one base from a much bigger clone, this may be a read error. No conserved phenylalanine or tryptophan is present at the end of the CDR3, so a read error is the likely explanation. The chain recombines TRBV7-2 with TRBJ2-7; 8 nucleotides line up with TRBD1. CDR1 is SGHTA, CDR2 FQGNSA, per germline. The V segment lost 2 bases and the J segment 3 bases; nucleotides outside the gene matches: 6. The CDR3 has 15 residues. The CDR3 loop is CASSLRAGGDYEQYY. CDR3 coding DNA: TGTGCCAGCAGCTTAAGGGCAGGGGGCGACTACGAGCAGTACTAC.

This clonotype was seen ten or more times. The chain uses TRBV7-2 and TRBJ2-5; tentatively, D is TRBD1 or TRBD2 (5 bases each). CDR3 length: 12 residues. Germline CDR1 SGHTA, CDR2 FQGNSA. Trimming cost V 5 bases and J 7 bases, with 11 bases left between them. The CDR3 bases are TGTGCCAGCAGCGGGGGTCTAAGGACCCAGTACTTC. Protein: CASSGGLRTQYF.

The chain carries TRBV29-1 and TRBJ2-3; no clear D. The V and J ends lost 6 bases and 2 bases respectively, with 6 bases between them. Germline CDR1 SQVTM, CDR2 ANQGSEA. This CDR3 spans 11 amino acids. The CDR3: CSVSDTDTQYF. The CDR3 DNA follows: TGCAGCGTCAGTGACACAGATACGCAGTATTTT.

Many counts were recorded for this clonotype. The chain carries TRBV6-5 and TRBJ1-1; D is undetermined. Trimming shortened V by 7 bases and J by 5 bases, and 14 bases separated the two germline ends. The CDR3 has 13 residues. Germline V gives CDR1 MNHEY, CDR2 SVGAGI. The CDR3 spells CASIRTLGTEAFF. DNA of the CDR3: TGTGCCAGCATCCGGACCCTGGGGACTGAAGCTTTCTTT.

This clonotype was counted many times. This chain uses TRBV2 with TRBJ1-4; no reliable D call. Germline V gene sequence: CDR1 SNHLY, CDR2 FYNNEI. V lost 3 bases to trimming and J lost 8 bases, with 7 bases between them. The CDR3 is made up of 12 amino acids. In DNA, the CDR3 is TGTGCCAGCAGTGACCCCGCAGAAAAACTGTTTTTT. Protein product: CASSDPAEKLFF.

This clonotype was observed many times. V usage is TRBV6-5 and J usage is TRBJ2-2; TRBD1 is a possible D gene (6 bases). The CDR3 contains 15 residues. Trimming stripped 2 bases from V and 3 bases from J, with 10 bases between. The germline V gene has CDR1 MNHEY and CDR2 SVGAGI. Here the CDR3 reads CASSYAPGDTGELFF. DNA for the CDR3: TGTGCCAGCAGTTACGCCCCAGGGGACACCGGGGAGCTGTTTTTT.

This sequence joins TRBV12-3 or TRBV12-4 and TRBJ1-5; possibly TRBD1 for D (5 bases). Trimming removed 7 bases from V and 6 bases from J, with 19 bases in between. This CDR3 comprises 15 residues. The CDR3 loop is CASNDGGTQGQPQHF. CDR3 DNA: TGTGCCAGCAACGATGGGGGGACTCAAGGTCAGCCCCAGCATTTT.

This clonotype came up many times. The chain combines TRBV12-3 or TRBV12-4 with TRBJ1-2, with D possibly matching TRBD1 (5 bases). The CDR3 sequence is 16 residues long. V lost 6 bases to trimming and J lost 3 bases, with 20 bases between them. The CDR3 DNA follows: TGTGCCAGCAGCCCGGCTATCACGAGGGGCGACTATGGCTACACCTTC. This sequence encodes CASSPAITRGDYGYTF.

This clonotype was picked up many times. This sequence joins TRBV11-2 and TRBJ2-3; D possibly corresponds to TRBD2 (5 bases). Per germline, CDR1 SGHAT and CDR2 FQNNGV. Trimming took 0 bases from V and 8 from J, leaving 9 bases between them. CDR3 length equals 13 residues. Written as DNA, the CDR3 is TGTGCCAGCAGCTTAGATCCGGAGGTTACGCAGTATTTT. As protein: CASSLDPEVTQYF.

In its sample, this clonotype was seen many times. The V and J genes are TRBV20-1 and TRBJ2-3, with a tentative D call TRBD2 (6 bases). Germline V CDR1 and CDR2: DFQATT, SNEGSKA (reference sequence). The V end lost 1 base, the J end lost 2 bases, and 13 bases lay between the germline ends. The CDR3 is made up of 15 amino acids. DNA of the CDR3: TGCAGTGCTAGAGTAGGGGCTAGCGACACAGATACGCAGTATTTT. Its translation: CSARVGASDTDTQYF.

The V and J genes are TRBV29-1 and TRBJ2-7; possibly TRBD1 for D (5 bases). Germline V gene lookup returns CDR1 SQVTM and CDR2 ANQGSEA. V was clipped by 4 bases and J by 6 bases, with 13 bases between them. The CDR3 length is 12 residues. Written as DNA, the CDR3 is TGCAGCGTTGGGGGCGCCTCCGGCGAGCAGTACTTC. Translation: CSVGGASGEQYF.

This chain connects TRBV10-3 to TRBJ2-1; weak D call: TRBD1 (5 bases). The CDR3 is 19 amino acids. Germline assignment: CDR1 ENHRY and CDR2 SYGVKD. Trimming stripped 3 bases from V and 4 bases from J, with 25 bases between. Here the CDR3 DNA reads TGTGCCATCAGTGACTTGAGCGCTTGGGGCGGCGGACCGTACAATGAGCAGTTCTTC. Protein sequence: CAISDLSAWGGGPYNEQFF.

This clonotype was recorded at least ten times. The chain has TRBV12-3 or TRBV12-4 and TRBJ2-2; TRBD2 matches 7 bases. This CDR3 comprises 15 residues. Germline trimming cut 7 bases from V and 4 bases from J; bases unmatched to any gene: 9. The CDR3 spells CASNPGGLSTGELFF. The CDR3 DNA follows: TGTGCCAGCAATCCCGGGGGACTAAGCACCGGGGAGCTGTTTTTT.

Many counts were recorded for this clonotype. The CDR3 spells CASSPGVGLAEVLAKNIQYF. CDR3 in DNA: TGCGCCAGCAGCCCAGGCGTGGGACTAGCGGAAGTACTAGCCAAAAACATTCAGTACTTC. The rearrangement links TRBV5-1 to TRBJ2-4; 11 bases fit TRBD2. The ends lost 4 bases at V and 0 bases at J; junction bases unmatched: 15. Germline assignment: CDR1 SGHRS and CDR2 YFSETQ. The CDR3 has 20 residues.